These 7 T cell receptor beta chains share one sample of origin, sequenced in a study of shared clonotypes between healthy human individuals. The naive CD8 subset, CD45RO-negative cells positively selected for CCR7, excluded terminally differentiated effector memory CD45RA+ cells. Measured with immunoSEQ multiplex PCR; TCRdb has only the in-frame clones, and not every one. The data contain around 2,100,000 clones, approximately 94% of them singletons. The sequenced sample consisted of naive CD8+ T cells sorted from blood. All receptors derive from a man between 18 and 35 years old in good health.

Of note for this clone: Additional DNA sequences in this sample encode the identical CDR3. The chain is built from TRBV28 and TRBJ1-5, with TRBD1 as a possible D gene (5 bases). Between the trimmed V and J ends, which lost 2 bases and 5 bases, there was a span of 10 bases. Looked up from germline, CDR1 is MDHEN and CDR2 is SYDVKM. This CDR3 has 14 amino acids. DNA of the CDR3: TGTGCCAGCAGTTTAAGGCAGGGCGATCAGCCCCAGCATTTT. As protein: CASSLRQGDQPQHF.

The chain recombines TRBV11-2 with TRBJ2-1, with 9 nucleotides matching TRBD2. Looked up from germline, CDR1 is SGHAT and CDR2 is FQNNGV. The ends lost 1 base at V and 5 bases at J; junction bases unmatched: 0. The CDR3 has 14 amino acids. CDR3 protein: CASSLVAGDNEQFF. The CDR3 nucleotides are TGTGCCAGCAGCTTAGTAGCGGGGGACAATGAGCAGTTCTTC.

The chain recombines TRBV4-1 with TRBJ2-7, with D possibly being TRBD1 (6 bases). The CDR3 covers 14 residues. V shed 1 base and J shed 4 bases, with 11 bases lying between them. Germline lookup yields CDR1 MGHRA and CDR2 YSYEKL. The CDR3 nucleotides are TGCGCCAGCAGCCAAGTCCGGACAGATTACGAGCAGTACTTC. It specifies CASSQVRTDYEQYF.

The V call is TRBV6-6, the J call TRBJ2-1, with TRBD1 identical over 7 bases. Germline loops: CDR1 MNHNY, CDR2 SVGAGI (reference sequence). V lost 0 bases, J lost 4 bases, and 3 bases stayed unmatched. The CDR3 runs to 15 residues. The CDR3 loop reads CASSYSTTGYNEQFF. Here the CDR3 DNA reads TGTGCCAGCAGTTACTCGACGACAGGGTACAATGAGCAGTTCTTC.

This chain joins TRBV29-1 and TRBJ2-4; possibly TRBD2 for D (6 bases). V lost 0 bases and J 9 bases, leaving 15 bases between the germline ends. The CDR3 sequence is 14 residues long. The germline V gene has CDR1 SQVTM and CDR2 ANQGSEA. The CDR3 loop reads CSVEEGQGLGIQYF. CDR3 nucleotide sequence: TGCAGCGTTGAAGAGGGGCAGGGACTTGGCATTCAGTACTTC.

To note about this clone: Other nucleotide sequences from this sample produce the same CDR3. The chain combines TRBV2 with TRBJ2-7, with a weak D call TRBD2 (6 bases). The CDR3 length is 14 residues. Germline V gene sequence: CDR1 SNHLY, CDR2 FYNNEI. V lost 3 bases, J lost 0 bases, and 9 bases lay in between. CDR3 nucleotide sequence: TGTGCCAGCAGTGAGGGGGGTTTCTCCTACGAGCAGTACTTC. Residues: CASSEGGFSYEQYF.

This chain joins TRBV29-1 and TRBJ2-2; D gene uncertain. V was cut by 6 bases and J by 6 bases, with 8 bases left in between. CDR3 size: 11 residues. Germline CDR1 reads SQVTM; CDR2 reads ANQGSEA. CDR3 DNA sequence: TGCAGCGTCGCCAATGCCGGGGAGCTGTTTTTT. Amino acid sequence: CSVANAGELFF.